This T cell receptor (beta chain) is from a study of blood T cells in healthy people across ages. Study observations and caveats: The percentage of naive T cells correlated strongly with TCR beta diversity.

With a J-beta primer mix and a sample-barcoded 5' primer, a second PCR ran about 6 to 11 cycles. TCRdb used MiXCR to reprocess the 5' RACE reads, holding one entry per CDR3 protein. The table records over 600,000 distinct CDR3 sequences, around three fifths of them present only once. Note on this clonotype: Its antigen is unknown.

The CDR3 is 15 residues long. In germline, CDR1 is SEHNR, CDR2 FQNEAQ (reference sequence). This chain uses TRBV7-9 with TRBJ2-1; weak D call: TRBD2 (5 bases). The J call may be wrong; the DNA end is better matched by TRBJ2-7. The material sequenced was blood. The source is a man in his forties in good health. The CDR3 nucleotides read TGTGCCAGCAGCTTAGCGGAGGATCCTAACAATGAGCAGTACTTC. Its protein is CASSLAEDPNNEQYF.